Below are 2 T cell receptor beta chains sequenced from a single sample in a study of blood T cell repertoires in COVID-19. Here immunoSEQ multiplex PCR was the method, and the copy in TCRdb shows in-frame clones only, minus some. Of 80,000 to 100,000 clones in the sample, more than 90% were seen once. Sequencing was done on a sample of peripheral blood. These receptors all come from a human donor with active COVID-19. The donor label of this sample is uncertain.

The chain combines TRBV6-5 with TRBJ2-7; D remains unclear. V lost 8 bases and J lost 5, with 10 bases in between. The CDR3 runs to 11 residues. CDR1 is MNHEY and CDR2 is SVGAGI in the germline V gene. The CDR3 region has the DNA TGTGCCAGCTCCGACATGGACGAGCAGTACTTC. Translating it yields CASSDMDEQYF.

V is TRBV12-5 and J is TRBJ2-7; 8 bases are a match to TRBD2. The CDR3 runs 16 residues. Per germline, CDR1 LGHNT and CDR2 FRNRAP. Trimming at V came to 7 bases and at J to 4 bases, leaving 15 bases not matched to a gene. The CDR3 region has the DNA TGTGCTAGTGTCCCCGGGGGGGCGGGGGATCTTTACGAGCAGTACTTC. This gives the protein CASVPGGAGDLYEQYF.